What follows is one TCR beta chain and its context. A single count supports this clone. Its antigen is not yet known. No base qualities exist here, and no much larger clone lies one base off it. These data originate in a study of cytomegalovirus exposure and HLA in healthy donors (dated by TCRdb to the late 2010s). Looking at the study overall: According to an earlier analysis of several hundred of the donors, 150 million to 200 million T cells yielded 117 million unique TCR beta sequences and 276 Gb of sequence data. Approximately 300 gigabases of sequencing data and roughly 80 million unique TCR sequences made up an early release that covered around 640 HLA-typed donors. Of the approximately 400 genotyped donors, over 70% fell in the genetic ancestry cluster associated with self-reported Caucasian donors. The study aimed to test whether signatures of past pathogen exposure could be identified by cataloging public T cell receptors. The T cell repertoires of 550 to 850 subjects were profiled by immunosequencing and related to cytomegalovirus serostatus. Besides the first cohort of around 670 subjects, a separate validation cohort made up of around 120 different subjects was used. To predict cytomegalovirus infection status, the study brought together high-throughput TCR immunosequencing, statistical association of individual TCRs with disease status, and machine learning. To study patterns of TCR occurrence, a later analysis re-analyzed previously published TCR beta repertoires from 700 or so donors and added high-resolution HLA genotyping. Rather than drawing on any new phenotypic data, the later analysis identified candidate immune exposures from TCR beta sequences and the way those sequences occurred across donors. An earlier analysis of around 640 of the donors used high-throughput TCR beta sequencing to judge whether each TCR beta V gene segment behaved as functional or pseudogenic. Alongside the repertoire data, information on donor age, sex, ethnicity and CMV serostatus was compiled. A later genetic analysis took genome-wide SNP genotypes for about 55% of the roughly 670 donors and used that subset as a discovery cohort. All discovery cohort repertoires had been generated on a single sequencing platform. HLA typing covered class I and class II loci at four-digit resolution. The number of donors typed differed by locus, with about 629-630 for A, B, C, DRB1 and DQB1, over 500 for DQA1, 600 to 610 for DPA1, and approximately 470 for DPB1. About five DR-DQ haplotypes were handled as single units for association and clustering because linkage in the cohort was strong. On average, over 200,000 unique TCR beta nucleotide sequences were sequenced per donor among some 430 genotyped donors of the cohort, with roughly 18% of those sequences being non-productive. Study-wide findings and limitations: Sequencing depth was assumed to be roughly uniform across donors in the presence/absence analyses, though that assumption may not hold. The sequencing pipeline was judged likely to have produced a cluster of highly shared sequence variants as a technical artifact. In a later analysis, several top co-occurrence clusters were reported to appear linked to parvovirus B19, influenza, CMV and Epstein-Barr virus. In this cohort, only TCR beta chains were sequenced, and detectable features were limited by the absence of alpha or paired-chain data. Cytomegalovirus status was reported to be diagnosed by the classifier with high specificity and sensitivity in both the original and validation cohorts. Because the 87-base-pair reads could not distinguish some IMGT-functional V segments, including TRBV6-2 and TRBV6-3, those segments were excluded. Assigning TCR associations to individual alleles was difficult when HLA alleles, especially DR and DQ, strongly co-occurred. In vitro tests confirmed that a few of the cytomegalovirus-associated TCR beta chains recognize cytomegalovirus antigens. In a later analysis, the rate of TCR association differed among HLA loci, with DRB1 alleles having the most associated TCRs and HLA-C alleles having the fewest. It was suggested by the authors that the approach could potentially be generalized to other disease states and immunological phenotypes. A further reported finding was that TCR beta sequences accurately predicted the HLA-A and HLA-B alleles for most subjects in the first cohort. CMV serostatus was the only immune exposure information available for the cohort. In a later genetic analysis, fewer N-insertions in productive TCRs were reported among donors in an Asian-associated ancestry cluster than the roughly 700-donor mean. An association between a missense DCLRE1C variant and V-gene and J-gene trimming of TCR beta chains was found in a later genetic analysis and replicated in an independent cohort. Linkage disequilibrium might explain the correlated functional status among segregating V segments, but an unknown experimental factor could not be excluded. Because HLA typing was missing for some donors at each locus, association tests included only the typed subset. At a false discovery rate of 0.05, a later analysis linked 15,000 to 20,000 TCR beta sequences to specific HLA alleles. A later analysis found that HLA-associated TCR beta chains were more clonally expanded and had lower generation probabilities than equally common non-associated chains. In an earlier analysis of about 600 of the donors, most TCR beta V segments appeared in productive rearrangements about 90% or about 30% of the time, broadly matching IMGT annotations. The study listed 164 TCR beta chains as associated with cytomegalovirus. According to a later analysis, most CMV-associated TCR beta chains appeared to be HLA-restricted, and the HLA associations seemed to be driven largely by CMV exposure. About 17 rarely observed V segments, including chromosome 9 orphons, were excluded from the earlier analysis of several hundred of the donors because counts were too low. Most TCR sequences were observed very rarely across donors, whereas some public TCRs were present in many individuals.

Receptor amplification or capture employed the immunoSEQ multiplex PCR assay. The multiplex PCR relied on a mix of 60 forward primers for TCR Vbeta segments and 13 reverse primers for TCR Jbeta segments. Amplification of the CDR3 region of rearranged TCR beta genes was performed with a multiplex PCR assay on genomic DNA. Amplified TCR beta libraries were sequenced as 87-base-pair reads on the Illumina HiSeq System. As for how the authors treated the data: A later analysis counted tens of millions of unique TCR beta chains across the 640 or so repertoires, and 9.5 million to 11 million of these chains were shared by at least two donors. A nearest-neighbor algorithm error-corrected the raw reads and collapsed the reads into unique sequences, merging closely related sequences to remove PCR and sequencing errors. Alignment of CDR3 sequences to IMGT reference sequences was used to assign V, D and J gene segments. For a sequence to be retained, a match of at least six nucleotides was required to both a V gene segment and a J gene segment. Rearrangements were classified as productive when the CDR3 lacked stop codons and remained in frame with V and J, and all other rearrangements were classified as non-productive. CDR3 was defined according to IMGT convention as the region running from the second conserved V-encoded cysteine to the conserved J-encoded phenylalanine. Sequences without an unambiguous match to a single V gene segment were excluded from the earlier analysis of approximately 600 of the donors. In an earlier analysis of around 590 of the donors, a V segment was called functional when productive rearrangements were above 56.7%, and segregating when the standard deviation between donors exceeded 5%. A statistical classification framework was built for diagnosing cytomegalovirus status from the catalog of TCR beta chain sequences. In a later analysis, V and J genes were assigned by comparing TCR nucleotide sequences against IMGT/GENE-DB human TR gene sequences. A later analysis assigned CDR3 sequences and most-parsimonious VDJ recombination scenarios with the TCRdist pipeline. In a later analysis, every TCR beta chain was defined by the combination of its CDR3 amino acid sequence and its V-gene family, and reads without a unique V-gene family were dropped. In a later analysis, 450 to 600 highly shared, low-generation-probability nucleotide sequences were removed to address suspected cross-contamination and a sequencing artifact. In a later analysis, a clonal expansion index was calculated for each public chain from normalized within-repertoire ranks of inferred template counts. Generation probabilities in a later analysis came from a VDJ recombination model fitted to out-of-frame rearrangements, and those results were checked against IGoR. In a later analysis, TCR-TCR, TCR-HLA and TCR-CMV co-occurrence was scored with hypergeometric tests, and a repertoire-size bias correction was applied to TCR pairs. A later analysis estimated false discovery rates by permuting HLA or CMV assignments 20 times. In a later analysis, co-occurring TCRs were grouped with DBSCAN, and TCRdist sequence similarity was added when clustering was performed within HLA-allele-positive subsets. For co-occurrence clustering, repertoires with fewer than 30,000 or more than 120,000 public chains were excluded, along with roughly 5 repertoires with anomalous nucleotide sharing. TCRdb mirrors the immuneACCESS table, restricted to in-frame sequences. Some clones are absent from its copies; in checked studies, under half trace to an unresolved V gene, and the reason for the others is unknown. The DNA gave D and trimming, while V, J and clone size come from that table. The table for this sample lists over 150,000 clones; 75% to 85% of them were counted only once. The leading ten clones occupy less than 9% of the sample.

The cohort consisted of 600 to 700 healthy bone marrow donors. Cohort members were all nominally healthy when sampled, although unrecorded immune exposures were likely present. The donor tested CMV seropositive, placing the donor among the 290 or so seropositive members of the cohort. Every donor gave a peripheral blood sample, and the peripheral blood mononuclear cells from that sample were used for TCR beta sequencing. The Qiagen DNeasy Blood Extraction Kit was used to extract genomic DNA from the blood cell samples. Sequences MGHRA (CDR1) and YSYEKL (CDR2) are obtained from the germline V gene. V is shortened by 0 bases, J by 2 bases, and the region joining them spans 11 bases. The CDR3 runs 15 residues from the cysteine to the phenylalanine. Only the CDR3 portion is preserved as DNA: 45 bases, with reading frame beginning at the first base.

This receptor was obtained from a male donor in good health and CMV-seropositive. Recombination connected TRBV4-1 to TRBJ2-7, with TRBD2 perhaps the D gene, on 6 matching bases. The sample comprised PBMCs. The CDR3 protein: CASSQDPRGTYEQYF. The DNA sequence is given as TGCGCCAGCAGCCAAGATCCGCGCGGGACCTACGAGCAGTACTTC.